This T cell receptor (beta chain) was sequenced in a study of blood T cell repertoires in COVID-19 (dated by TCRdb to the early 2020s). For the study in its entirety: Collaborator samples came from the United States, Italy and Spain and covered acute and convalescent phases of COVID-19. The sample metadata nearly always contained a de-identified subject ID, COVID-19 status, age in years and sex. The prospective study material was composed of cDNA or gDNA derived from T cells, B-cell-depleted T cells, or PBMCs. The repertoires were released in a freely available public database meant as a resource for research on the immune response to SARS-CoV-2. The dataset comprised deeply sampled blood TCRbeta repertoires from subjects exposed to, actively infected with, or recovered from COVID-19. The samples were drawn from the first 160 participants of the ongoing ImmuneRACE study and from over 950 subjects provided by 6 global collaborators. Where available, HLA class I and class II types were obtained from metadata supplied by the sample provider rather than from assay-based typing. Results the study describes overall, beyond this receptor: The quantity of clinical and demographic metadata differed by source and by participant and was supplied without curation.

On this clone itself: Its target antigen remains unknown. The input lacks base qualities; no much larger clone sits a single base away.

In the prospective study, participants were roughly 18 to 89 years old, resided in around 25 geographic areas of the United States, and were enrolled through a virtual design. Cohort assignment in the prospective study relied on participant-reported clinical history from a screening survey and a study questionnaire. ImmuneRACE Cohort 3 recovered participants were defined by two consecutive negative NP/OP PCR tests, healthcare professional clearance, or symptom resolution. Each participant in the prospective study had whole blood, serum and a nasopharyngeal or oropharyngeal swab collected by mobile phlebotomists. Additional blood draws and questionnaires over an approximately two-month period could optionally be provided by prospective study participants. Prospective study blood samples were shipped either frozen or at room temperature before DNA extraction. Trimming accounts for 1 base at V and 7 bases at J, while the number of junction bases matched to no gene is 7. Reading from cysteine to phenylalanine, the CDR3 counts 16 amino acids. Just CDR3 DNA is preserved here, 48 bases in frame from base 1. The CDR1 and CDR2 encoded by the germline V gene are MGHRA and YSYEKL.

TCRbeta CDR3 regions were amplified from genomic DNA by means of the immunoSEQ Assay, a bias-controlled multiplex PCR. The original methods were these. The number of nucleated cells in each sample was estimated by amplification of reference gene primers within the assay. To quantify the absolute abundance of each unique TCRbeta CDR3 rearrangement, sequence reads were collapsed and filtered. For each sample, productive Simpson clonality was calculated as the square root of Simpson's diversity index across productive rearrangements. TCRdb re-hosts the immuneACCESS table, in-frame sequences only. Its copies lack some clones; in the studies checked, an unresolved V gene accounts for under half of them, and the cause for the rest is not known. V, J and clone size are taken as reported in that table, and D and trimming were inferred from the DNA itself. This sample holds some 250,000 clones; approximately 85% were observed only once. The ten largest clonotypes hold 1.5% to 2% of the sample.

Recombination connected TRBV4-1 to TRBJ2-1, with TRBD1 identical over 10 junction bases. The receptor's source is a woman aged 50 to 60 who had recovered from COVID-19. Sequencing used PBMCs or T cells enriched from blood (not recorded which). Read as DNA, the sequence is TGCGCCAGCAGCCAAGTCAAGGGACAGGGGTCGAATGAGCAGTTCTTC. It specifies CASSQVKGQGSNEQFF.